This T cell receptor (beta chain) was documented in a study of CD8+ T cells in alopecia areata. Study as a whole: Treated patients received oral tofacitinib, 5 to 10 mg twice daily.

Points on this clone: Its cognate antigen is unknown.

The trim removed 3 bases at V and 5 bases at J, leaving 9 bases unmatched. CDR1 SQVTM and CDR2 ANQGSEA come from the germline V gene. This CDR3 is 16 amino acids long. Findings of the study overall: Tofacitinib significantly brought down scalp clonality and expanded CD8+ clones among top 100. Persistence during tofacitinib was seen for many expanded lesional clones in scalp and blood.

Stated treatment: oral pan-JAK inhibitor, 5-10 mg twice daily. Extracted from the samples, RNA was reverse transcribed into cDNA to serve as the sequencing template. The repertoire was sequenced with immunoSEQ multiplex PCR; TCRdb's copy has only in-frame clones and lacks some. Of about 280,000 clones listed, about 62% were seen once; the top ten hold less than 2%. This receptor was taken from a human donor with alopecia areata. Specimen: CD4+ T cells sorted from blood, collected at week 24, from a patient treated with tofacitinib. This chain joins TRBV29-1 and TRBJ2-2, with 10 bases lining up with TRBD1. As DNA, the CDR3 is TGCAGCGTTGATCTTGGACAGGGGGTCCGGACCGGGGAGCTGTTTTTT. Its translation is CSVDLGQGVRTGELFF.